The 10 T cell receptor beta chains presented below share a single source sample, sequenced in a study of T cells in Graves' hyperthyroidism and ophthalmopathy (dated by TCRdb to about 2019). Libraries were constructed by multiplex PCR. This sample was sequenced with an Illumina HiSeq 2000. The TCR beta CDR3 regions were amplified from the RNA transcripts. For the first round of RT-PCR on the TCR CDR3, the HTBI primer set was used together with the Qiagen OneStep RT-PCR kit. TCRdb ran its own pipeline on the public reads, namely fastp trimming at Q25 and MiXCR clone calling, and kept in-frame beta chains. For every CDR3 protein sequence, its rows merge into one entry that carries the most common genes and DNA. Present in this sample are roughly 300,000 distinct CDR3 sequences, around a fifth of which were seen just once. The top ten clonotypes cover 50% to 65% of the sample. The specimen was blood. These receptors originate from a woman between 50 and 59 years old with Graves' hyperthyroidism.

This clonotype appeared a few times. The V and J genes are TRBV6-5 and TRBJ2-3; TRBD1 agrees at 8 bases. CDR3 size: 15 residues. Germline V gives CDR1 MNHEY, CDR2 SVGAGI. V lost 4 bases, J lost 6 bases, and 9 bases stayed unmatched. Written as DNA, the CDR3 is TGTGCCAGCAGTTCTGACAGGGGACCCGGGGATACGCAGTATTTT. Translated: CASSSDRGPGDTQYF.

The rearrangement joins TRBV7-9 to TRBJ1-3, with 9 bases lining up with TRBD1. In germline, CDR1 is SEHNR, CDR2 FQNEAQ (reference sequence). The J segment lost 2 bases and the V segment lost 5 bases, leaving 13 bases of the junction unmatched. This CDR3 has 18 amino acids. CDR3 loop: CASSPPWTGVPTGNTIYF. In DNA, the CDR3 is TGTGCCAGCAGCCCCCCCTGGACAGGGGTCCCAACTGGAAACACCATATATTTT.

The chain has TRBV14 and TRBJ2-1, with 11 bases identical to TRBD2. CDR1 is SGHDN, CDR2 FVKESK, per germline. J was trimmed by 4 bases and V by 0 bases; bases with no gene match: 11. This CDR3 is 19 amino acids long. The CDR3 region has the DNA TGTGCCAGCAGCCAAGATCTTGTAGCTAGCGGGAGGTCGTACAATGAGCAGTTCTTC. Residues: CASSQDLVASGRSYNEQFF.

This clonotype was counted ten times or more. J is TRBJ2-5 and V is TRBV11-1; 8 bases align to TRBD1. With V trimmed by 3 bases and J by 2 bases, 5 bases remained unmatched. The CDR3 loop spans 15 amino acids. Germline V lookup: CDR1 SGHAT, CDR2 FQDESV (reference sequence). Here the CDR3 reads CASSFDRGRQETQYF. CDR3 coding DNA: TGTGCCAGCAGCTTTGACAGGGGCCGGCAAGAGACCCAGTACTTC.

Only a few counts were recorded for this clonotype. The chain employs TRBV20-1 and TRBJ1-3, with D hard to call. Germline V gene sequence: CDR1 DFQATT, CDR2 SNEGSKA (reference sequence). The CDR3 sequence is 13 residues long. Trimming removed 7 bases from V and 1 base from J, with 11 bases in between. The CDR3 DNA reads as TGCAGTGTCAGCCCCGTGTCTGGAAACACCATATATTTT. It specifies CSVSPVSGNTIYF.

At least ten counts were recorded for this clonotype. CDR3 DNA: TGTGCCAGCAGCCTCCGGCGGGGCAAAAACATTCAGTACTTC. Residues: CASSLRRGKNIQYF. The rearrangement links TRBV13 to TRBJ2-4; possibly TRBD2 for D (6 bases). Trimming pared 5 bases from V and 3 bases from J, leaving 11 bases between. This CDR3 region has 14 residues. Looked up from germline, CDR1 is PRHDT and CDR2 is FYEKMQ (reference sequence).

V is TRBV10-3 and J is TRBJ2-2, with 12 bases lining up with TRBD2. Germline V gene data show CDR1 as ENHRY and CDR2 as SYGVKD. The CDR3 contains 16 residues. J lost 1 base, V lost 6 bases, and 3 bases had no gene match. The DNA of the CDR3 is TGTGCCATCAGGCCGGGACTAGCGGGGAACACCGGGGAGCTGTTTTTT. This encodes CAIRPGLAGNTGELFF.

The rearrangement uses TRBV27 and TRBJ2-1; TRBD2 agrees at 11 bases. Germline loops: CDR1 MNHEY, CDR2 SMNVEV (reference sequence). V shed 4 bases and J 15 bases; nucleotides not matched to a gene: 5. The CDR3 has 12 residues. The CDR3 DNA is TGTGCCAGCAGTTCAGGACTAGCGGGTTGGTTCTTC. This translates into CASSSGLAGWFF.

The V call is TRBV20-1, the J call TRBJ2-6; TRBD1 is a possible D gene (5 bases). Germline V lookup: CDR1 DFQATT, CDR2 SNEGSKA (reference sequence). The length of the CDR3 is 11 residues. The CDR3 region is CSVDRANVLTF. Written as DNA, the CDR3 is TGCAGCGTGGACAGGGCCAACGTCCTGACTTTC.

The chain has TRBV7-9 and TRBJ2-7; D uncertain. Germline V lookup: CDR1 SEHNR, CDR2 FQNEAQ (reference sequence). This CDR3 is 16 amino acids long. Trimming left V 7 bases short and J 2 bases short, with 21 bases between. The CDR3 DNA follows: TGTGCCAGCACCCGAGTCGGGCAAGGGTTAACCTACGAGCAGTACTTC. Protein: CASTRVGQGLTYEQYF.